These 32 T cell receptor beta chains came from one sample sequenced in a study of T cells in Graves' hyperthyroidism and ophthalmopathy. RNA transcripts provided the source from which TCR beta CDR3 regions were amplified. The HTBI primer set was used in a first-round RT-PCR of the TCR CDR3. TCRdb ran MiXCR on the multiplex PCR reads and lists one entry per CDR3 protein. This sample has 600,000 to 650,000 distinct CDR3 sequences, with around 21% found just once. What was sequenced was blood. Receptor source: a man in his thirties or forties with Graves' ophthalmopathy.

Only a few counts were recorded for this clonotype. One junction end disagrees with the germline gene, perhaps due to a read error. The J gene is TRBJ2-7, the V gene TRBV7-9; weak D call: TRBD2 (5 bases). Germline CDR1 and CDR2: SEHNR and FQNEAQ (reference sequence). The CDR3 runs to 14 residues. The CDR3 sequence: CASSLAGASSEQYF. The CDR3 bases are TGTGCCAGCAGTCTAGCAGGAGCCTCCTCCGAGCAGTACTTC.

This clonotype was observed many times. This chain uses TRBV27 with TRBJ2-7; possible D gene TRBD1, 9 bases. CDR3 size: 16 residues. V was cut by 5 bases and J by 3 bases, with 20 bases left in between. The germline V gene has CDR1 MNHEY and CDR2 SMNVEV (reference sequence). DNA of the CDR3: TGTGCCAGCAGTCTCCTGGACAGGGGACTAGGCTACGAGCAGTACTTC. This codes for CASSLLDRGLGYEQYF.

This clonotype occurred many times. This chain uses TRBV2 with TRBJ2-5, with D perhaps TRBD1 (5 bases). Per germline, CDR1 SNHLY and CDR2 FYNNEI. The CDR3 is 15 amino acids. The V end was cut by 2 bases, the J end by 0 bases, with 10 bases between. The CDR3 spells CASSEPKTDQETQYF. DNA of the CDR3: TGTGCCAGCAGTGAACCAAAGACAGACCAAGAGACCCAGTACTTC.

This clonotype was counted only a few times. V and J are TRBV12-3 or TRBV12-4 and TRBJ2-2, with 9 bases aligning to TRBD1. The trim removed 7 bases at V and 1 base at J, leaving 7 bases unmatched. CDR3 size: 16 residues. CDR3 DNA: TGTGCCAGCACCTCCGGACAGGGGTGGAACACCGGGGAGCTGTTTTTT. Translation: CASTSGQGWNTGELFF.

This clonotype has a handful of counts. V usage is TRBV19 and J usage is TRBJ1-5, with 9 bases matching TRBD1. Germline V gene data show CDR1 as LNHDA and CDR2 as SQIVND (reference sequence). This CDR3 has 15 amino acids. V was pared by 7 bases and J by 3 bases, with 7 bases of the junction left unmatched. The CDR3 DNA sequence: TGTGCCAGTACCCTGGGACAGGGATTCAATCAGCCCCAGCATTTT. Its protein is CASTLGQGFNQPQHF.

This clonotype was seen many times. The chain has TRBV6-2 or TRBV6-3 and TRBJ1-2; D perhaps matches TRBD1 (5 bases). The V end was cut by 5 bases, the J end by 0 bases, with 22 bases between. The length of the CDR3 is 18 residues. Looked up from germline, CDR1 is MNHEY and CDR2 is SVGEGT. The CDR3 loop is CASSSTGKQKSANYGYTF. The CDR3 DNA reads as TGTGCCAGCAGTAGTACAGGAAAACAAAAATCGGCTAACTATGGCTACACCTTC.

The sample holds many counts of this clonotype. DNA of the CDR3: TGTGCCAGCAGTTTACAGGAATACACTGAAGCTTTCTTT. It translates to CASSLQEYTEAFF. The chain joins TRBV12-3 or TRBV12-4 to TRBJ1-1, with D hard to call. CDR3 length: 13 amino acids. The V end lost 2 bases, the J end lost 3 bases, and 7 bases lay between the germline ends.

About this clonotype itself: One junction end does not reproduce the germline sequence, and a read error may be involved. The J gene is TRBJ2-3, the V gene TRBV3-1; D is ambiguous. From germline, CDR1 is LGHDT and CDR2 YNNKEL (reference sequence). CDR3 length equals 15 residues. The CDR3 region is CASSQGSARRDTQCF. The DNA of the CDR3 is TGTGCCAGCAGCCAAGGTTCGGCTCGGCGAGATACGCAGTGTTTT.

This rearrangement joins TRBV5-1 to TRBJ1-3; D is perhaps TRBD1 (5 bases). The CDR3 has 15 amino acids. V was trimmed by 4 bases and J by 4 bases, leaving 15 bases between them. Germline V gene sequence: CDR1 SGHRS, CDR2 YFSETQ. In nucleotides, the CDR3 is TGCGCCAGCAGCGGGGGACCAAATATAGGAAACACCATATATTTT. Translation: CASSGGPNIGNTIYF.

There are many counts of this clonotype. The gene calls are TRBV11-2 and TRBJ2-7; the match to TRBD1 covers 8 bases. The CDR3 runs to 14 residues. V shed 3 bases, J shed 3 bases, and the junction held 4 bases outside the gene matches. The germline CDR1 and CDR2 sequences are SGHAT and FQNNGV. This chain's CDR3 is CASSFDRGIYEQYF. CDR3 nucleotides: TGTGCCAGCAGCTTCGACAGGGGTATCTACGAGCAGTACTTC.

This clonotype was recorded many times. The V gene is TRBV3-1, the J gene TRBJ1-1, with TRBD1 matching over 7 bases. The CDR3 sequence is 13 residues long. Losses at the gene ends were 3 bases for V and 4 bases for J; bases not matched to a gene: 2. Germline CDR1 LGHDT, CDR2 YNNKEL (reference sequence). The DNA of the CDR3 is TGTGCCAGCAGCCAGGGGACAGTCACTGAAGCTTTCTTT. This encodes CASSQGTVTEAFF.

This clonotype was detected a few times. The chain links TRBV10-3 to TRBJ1-2; 9 nucleotides align to TRBD1. The CDR3 totals 14 residues. V gave up 6 bases and J gave up 5 bases; unmatched junction bases: 7. Germline loops: CDR1 ENHRY, CDR2 SYGVKD. The CDR3 bases are TGTGCCATCAGACCACAGGGGGCGCAATATGGCTACACCTTC. It encodes CAIRPQGAQYGYTF.

The sample holds many counts of this clonotype. The chain is built from TRBV18 and TRBJ1-5, with TRBD1 as a possible D gene (5 bases). This CDR3 comprises 15 residues. Germline V CDR1 and CDR2: KGHSH, LQKENI. V was cut by 0 bases and J by 4 bases, with 10 bases left in between. In DNA, the CDR3 is TGTGCCAGCTCACCACCCGGCAGGGCGAATCAGCCCCAGCATTTT. Encoded protein: CASSPPGRANQPQHF. Full variable domain (missing parts from reference TRBV18 and TRBJ1-5): NAGVMQNPRHLVRRRGQEARLRCSPMKGHSHVYWYRQLPEEGLKFMVYLQKENIIDESGMPKERFSAEFPKEGPSILRIQQVVRGDSAAYFCASSPPGRANQPQHFGDGTRLSIL.

In this sample, this clonotype turned up a few times. The chain carries TRBV6-1 and TRBJ1-4, with D uncertain. Trimming removed 2 bases from V and 4 bases from J, with 8 bases in between. This CDR3 contains 14 residues. Germline V gene lookup returns CDR1 MNHNS and CDR2 SASEGT. The DNA for the CDR3 is TGTGCCAGCAGTGAAAGTCGGGTTAATGAAAAACTGTTTTTT. Its translation is CASSESRVNEKLFF.

The chain has TRBV6-1 and TRBJ2-1; D unresolved. CDR1 and CDR2 (germline): MNHNS, SASEGT. The CDR3 extends over 14 amino acids. Trimming shortened V by 8 bases and J by 7 bases, and 18 bases separated the two germline ends. The CDR3: CASSETQRRNEQFF. CDR3 in DNA: TGTGCCAGCTCCGAGACACAAAGACGGAATGAGCAGTTCTTC.

This clonotype was seen only a few times. Here the CDR3 reads CASSGTGYYGYTF. CDR3 in DNA: TGTGCCAGCAGCGGGACAGGGTACTATGGCTACACCTTC. The chain has TRBV5-8 and TRBJ1-2; 9 bases map to TRBD1. J lost 3 bases, V lost 4 bases, and 1 base had no gene match. The CDR3 covers 13 residues. The germline CDR1 and CDR2 sequences are SGHTS and YDEGEE.

The V gene is TRBV10-1, the J gene TRBJ2-1, with D possibly matching TRBD2 (6 bases). Germline CDR1 is WNHNN and CDR2 is SYGVQD (reference sequence). The CDR3 loop spans 14 amino acids. V lost 3 bases and J lost 2, with 8 bases in between. The CDR3: CASSDGGAYNEQFF. CDR3 nucleotide sequence: TGCGCCAGCAGTGACGGGGGAGCCTACAATGAGCAGTTCTTC.

This clonotype was seen many times. V gene TRBV2 combines with J gene TRBJ2-1; 8 bases are shared with TRBD1. CDR3 length: 18 amino acids. J was trimmed by 1 base and V by 7 bases; bases with no gene match: 15. Per the germline V gene, CDR1 is SNHLY and CDR2 is FYNNEI. The CDR3 region is CASIPPAVDRASYNEQFF. Written as DNA, the CDR3 is TGTGCCAGCATTCCCCCCGCGGTGGACAGGGCATCCTACAATGAGCAGTTCTTC. Looking up the rest from reference TRBV2 and TRBJ2-1 gives the full variable domain: EPEVTQTPSHQVTQMGQEVILRCVPISNHLYFYWYRQILGQKVEFLVSFYNNEISEKSEIFDDQFSVERPDGSNFTLKIRSTKLEDSAMYFCASIPPAVDRASYNEQFFGPGTRLTVL.

With regard to this clonotype: The junction does not match germline at one end; this may be a read error. CDR3 DNA sequence: TGTGCCAGCAGCATACAGGGGTTGAACACTGAAGCTTTCTTC. This sequence encodes CASSIQGLNTEAFF. J is TRBJ1-1 and V is TRBV7-3; 7 bases line up with TRBD1. From germline, CDR1 is SGHTA and CDR2 FQGTGA. This CDR3 is 14 amino acids long.

This chain uses TRBV6-1 with TRBJ2-5; D may be TRBD2 (5 bases). Germline-derived CDR1 and CDR2 are MNHNS and SASEGT. CDR3 length: 14 residues. V was trimmed by 6 bases and J by 5 bases, leaving 16 bases between them. The CDR3 here is CASRRGTGGETQYF. DNA of the CDR3: TGTGCCAGCAGACGGGGAACCGGAGGTGAGACCCAGTACTTC.

The chain links TRBV10-3 to TRBJ1-6; 10 bases map to TRBD1. Germline V lookup: CDR1 ENHRY, CDR2 SYGVKD. CDR3 length: 17 amino acids. Unmatched junction bases numbered 11, after V lost 4 bases and J lost 8 bases. This chain's CDR3 is CAISVFGTGVGDSPLHF. In nucleotides, the CDR3 is TGTGCCATCAGTGTGTTTGGGACAGGGGTTGGAGATTCACCCCTCCACTTT.

This clonotype is classed as medium-sized (0.01 to 0.1%). The chain combines TRBV3-1 with TRBJ2-7, with a possible D match to TRBD1 (6 bases). Germline assignment: CDR1 LGHDT and CDR2 YNNKEL (reference sequence). The CDR3 loop spans 14 amino acids. V was cut by 1 base and J by 5 bases, with 12 bases left in between. In DNA, the CDR3 is TGTGCCAGCAGCCAAGGTAGGGGGTATGACGAGCAGTACTTC. This codes for CASSQGRGYDEQYF.

The sample holds many counts of this clonotype. The chain recombines TRBV5-5 with TRBJ2-1; D perhaps matches TRBD1 (5 bases). The CDR3 extends over 14 amino acids. Per the germline V gene, CDR1 is SGHKS and CDR2 is YYEKEE (reference sequence). The ends were cut back, 4 bases at V and 5 bases at J, with 13 bases in the middle. The CDR3 DNA is TGTGCCAGCAGCGTGACAGCCAGGGACAATGAGCAGTTCTTC. Protein product: CASSVTARDNEQFF.

About this clonotype: One base away lies a much larger clone, so this may be a sequencing read error. V and J are TRBV5-1 and TRBJ2-7; TRBD1 matches 10 bases. From germline, CDR1 is SGHRS and CDR2 YFSETQ. This CDR3 has 15 residues. J lost 3 bases, V lost 2 bases, and 5 bases had no gene match. CDR3 in DNA: TGCGCCAGCAGCTTTGTCTGGGACAGGGGCTACGAGCAGTACTTC. Its protein product is CASSFVWDRGYEQYF.

Ten or more counts support this clonotype. The rearrangement links TRBV5-1 to TRBJ2-3; 7 nucleotides match TRBD1. Germline assignment: CDR1 SGHRS and CDR2 YFSETQ. With 7 bases clipped from V and 5 bases from J, the junction kept 13 bases outside the gene matches. The CDR3 covers 15 residues. The CDR3 coding sequence is TGCGCCAGCGCCCTGATCAGGGGGTCTGGAGATACGCAGTATTTT. It yields the protein CASALIRGSGDTQYF.

This clonotype was seen a handful of times. V gene TRBV5-1 combines with J gene TRBJ2-7; D is perhaps TRBD2 (7 bases). The CDR3 contains 15 residues. The ends were cut back, 1 base at V and 2 bases at J, with 13 bases in the middle. Germline-derived CDR1 and CDR2 are SGHRS and YFSETQ. The CDR3 protein is CASSLLIGGAYEQYF. DNA for the CDR3: TGCGCCAGCAGCTTGCTCATAGGGGGGGCCTACGAGCAGTACTTC.

The chain has TRBV7-2 and TRBJ1-6, with D hard to call. This CDR3 is built from 16 residues. Trimming left V 2 bases short and J 0 bases short, with 8 bases between. Germline CDR1 is SGHTA and CDR2 is FQGNSA. Here the CDR3 reads CASSLYQSSYNSPLHF. In nucleotides, the CDR3 is TGTGCCAGCAGCTTATACCAGAGCTCCTATAATTCACCCCTCCACTTT.

The chain recombines TRBV19 with TRBJ2-1; D call uncertain. The V gene's germline CDR1 is LNHDA and CDR2 SQIVND (reference sequence). Trimming removed 3 bases at V and 0 bases at J, with 9 bases between. The CDR3 consists of 15 residues. CDR3 coding DNA: TGTGCCAGTAGTATTGTCCTAGTCTCCTACAATGAGCAGTTCTTC. Its protein is CASSIVLVSYNEQFF.

This clonotype occurred many times. V is TRBV10-1 and J is TRBJ2-7; perhaps TRBD2 as D (6 bases). V lost 5 bases and J lost 2, with 13 bases in between. This CDR3 region has 14 residues. CDR1 and CDR2 (germline): WNHNN, SYGVQD (reference sequence). The CDR3 sequence is CASSQDGRPYEQYF. The CDR3 nucleotides are TGCGCCAGCAGTCAGGACGGGAGACCCTACGAGCAGTACTTC.

This clonotype was recorded a few times. The chain combines TRBV7-2 with TRBJ1-2, with 9 bases aligning to TRBD1. The V and J ends lost 5 bases and 4 bases, in that order; junction bases with no gene match: 11. CDR1 SGHTA and CDR2 FQGNSA come from the germline V gene. The CDR3 runs 16 residues. The CDR3 region is CASSLSGTGWPYGYTF. CDR3 DNA: TGTGCCAGCAGCCTATCCGGGACAGGGTGGCCCTATGGCTACACCTTC.

V and J are TRBV15 and TRBJ2-6; TRBD1 matches 9 bases. The CDR3 covers 16 residues. The germline gives CDR1 LNHNV, CDR2 YYDKDF (reference sequence). Trimming removed 5 bases from V and 4 bases from J; junction bases left unmatched: 6. CDR3 region: CATSRDRVSGANVLTF. The CDR3, as DNA: TGTGCCACCAGCCGGGACAGGGTCTCAGGGGCCAACGTCCTGACTTTC. The full variable domain, completed using reference TRBV15 and TRBJ2-6, is DAMVIQNPRYQVTQFGKPVTLSCSQTLNHNVMYWYQQKSSQAPKLLFHYYDKDFNNEADTPDNFQSRRPNTSFCFLDIRSPGLGDTAMYLCATSRDRVSGANVLTFGAGSRLTVL.

This clonotype was recorded at least ten times. The V call is TRBV5-6, the J call TRBJ1-1; no clear D gene. Trimming cost V 4 bases and J 1 base, with 11 bases left between them. Germline loops: CDR1 SGHDT, CDR2 YYEEEE. The CDR3 spans 14 residues. The DNA for the CDR3 is TGTGCCAGCAGCCTAGTAACGCCGAACACTGAAGCTTTCTTT. Amino acids: CASSLVTPNTEAFF.